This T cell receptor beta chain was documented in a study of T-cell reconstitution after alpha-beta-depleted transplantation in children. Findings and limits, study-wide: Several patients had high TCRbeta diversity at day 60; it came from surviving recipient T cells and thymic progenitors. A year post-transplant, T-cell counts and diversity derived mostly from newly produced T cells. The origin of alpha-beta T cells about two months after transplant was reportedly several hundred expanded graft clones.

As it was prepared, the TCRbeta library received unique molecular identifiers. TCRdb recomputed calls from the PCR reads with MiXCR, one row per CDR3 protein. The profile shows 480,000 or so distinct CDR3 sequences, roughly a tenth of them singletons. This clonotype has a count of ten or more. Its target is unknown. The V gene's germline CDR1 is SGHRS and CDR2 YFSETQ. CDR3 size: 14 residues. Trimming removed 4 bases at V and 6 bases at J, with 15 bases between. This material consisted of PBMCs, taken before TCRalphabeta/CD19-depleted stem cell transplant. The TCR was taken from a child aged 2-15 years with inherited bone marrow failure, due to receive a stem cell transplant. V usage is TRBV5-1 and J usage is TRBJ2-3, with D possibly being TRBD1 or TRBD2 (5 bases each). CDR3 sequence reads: CASSPTGAGDTQYF. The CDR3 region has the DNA TGCGCCAGCAGCCCTACCGGGGCCGGGGATACGCAGTATTTT.